Listed below are T cell receptor beta chains from one sample, sequenced in a study of T cells in localized non-small cell lung cancer. Profiled with immunoSEQ multiplex PCR; TCRdb holds only in-frame clones, not every one. The table records about 40,000 clones, approximately 86% of them present only once. This material consisted of peripheral blood, taken before any cancer treatment. These TCRs come from a man between 40 and 70 years old with stage I lung adenocarcinoma. Each CDR3 is given with its conserved first and last residue. D genes are given only for firm matches. For some rows the clone size is stated as once, few or many, or as a class when expanded; others skip it.

j_call d_call clone_size v_call cdr3_nt cdr3_aa
TRBJ1-5 . few TRBV19 TGTGCCAGTAGTCTACAGACCTACTATCAGCCCCAGCATTTT CASSLQTYYQPQHF
TRBJ2-2 . . TRBV6-1 TGTGCCAGCAGTGAACAAGTGTTCACCGGGGAGCTGTTTTTT CASSEQVFTGELFF
TRBJ1-1 . few TRBV10-3 TGTGCCTCGAGCTTTGGGAGCACTGAAGCTTTCTTT CASSFGSTEAFF
TRBJ2-5 TRBD1 . TRBV9 TGTGCCAGCAGTCCATCCGGGACAGGGTACCAAGAGACCCAGTACTTC CASSPSGTGYQETQYF
TRBJ1-4 . . TRBV7-9 TGTGCCAGCAGCTTAGCATATGGACAAGTTCCAGGATTCAGATTTTTT CASSLAYGQVPGFRFF
TRBJ2-7 . . TRBV29-1 TGCAGCGTCCCCGCAGTGGGATGGATGTCCCTCTACGAGCAGTACTTC CSVPAVGWMSLYEQYF
TRBJ1-2 . . TRBV4-3 TGCGCCAGCAGCCAAGTTGACACCCGGGGGTATGGCTACACCTTC CASSQVDTRGYGYTF
TRBJ2-2 TRBD1 . TRBV7-8 TGTGCCAGCAGCTTCGGACAGGGAAGGGTCACCGGGGAGCTGTTTTTT CASSFGQGRVTGELFF
TRBJ2-2 TRBD2 . TRBV9 TGTGCCAGCAGCGTCGGGACTAGCGAAGCCGTAGAGCTGTTTTTT CASSVGTSEAVELFF
TRBJ1-3 . . TRBV18 TGTGCCAGCTCACCACCAGTCCTTGGGAACACCATATATTTT CASSPPVLGNTIYF
TRBJ2-2 . . TRBV29-1 TGCAGCGCCTTAGGGGCGGGAAGTGTGGGCGGGGAGCTGTTTTTT CSALGAGSVGGELFF
TRBJ2-7 TRBD2 once TRBV7-8 TGTGCCAGCAGCTTCCGGGGGGACTACGAGCAGTACTTC CASSFRGDYEQYF
TRBJ2-1 . . TRBV18 TGTGCCAGCTCTAACCAAGGGGGGCGCAATGAGCAGTTCTTC CASSNQGGRNEQFF
TRBJ2-6 . . TRBV7-2 TGTGCCAGCAGCTTAGCCGACAGTGAGGCCAACGTCCTGACTTTC CASSLADSEANVLTF
TRBJ2-3 TRBD2 . TRBV7-6 TGTGCCAGCAGCTTAGACGTGGCGGGAGTCACAGATACGCAGTATTTT CASSLDVAGVTDTQYF
TRBJ2-1 TRBD1 . TRBV4-1 TGCGCCAGCAGCCTAGTGGGACAGGCCTTATACAATGAGCAGTTCTTC CASSLVGQALYNEQFF
TRBJ2-2 TRBD2 . TRBV4-1 TGCGCCAGCAGCCAAGTGCCTAGCGGGGGCGCCGGGGAGCTGTTTTTT CASSQVPSGGAGELFF
TRBJ1-2 TRBD1 once TRBV4-1 TGCGCCAGCAGCCAAGATCGGGGGGAGGGACAGGGGTTCACCTTC CASSQDRGEGQGFTF
TRBJ2-7 . . TRBV4-3 TGCGCCAGCAGCCAAGCACTCTCGAGCTCCTACGAGCAGTACTTC CASSQALSSSYEQYF
TRBJ1-2 . . TRBV9 TGTGCCAGCAGCGTAACGTTGGGGGACTATGGCTACACCTTC CASSVTLGDYGYTF
TRBJ2-7 . . TRBV7-2 TGTGCCAGCAGCTTAACCTCTCAGGGTTCCTACGAGCAGTACTTC CASSLTSQGSYEQYF
TRBJ1-5 TRBD1 once TRBV18 TGTGCCAGCTCACCACGACAGGGGCCCCAGCATTTT CASSPRQGPQHF
TRBJ2-1 . . TRBV25-1 TGTGCCAGCAGACCAGGGGGGGCCAATGAGCAGTTCTTC CASRPGGANEQFF